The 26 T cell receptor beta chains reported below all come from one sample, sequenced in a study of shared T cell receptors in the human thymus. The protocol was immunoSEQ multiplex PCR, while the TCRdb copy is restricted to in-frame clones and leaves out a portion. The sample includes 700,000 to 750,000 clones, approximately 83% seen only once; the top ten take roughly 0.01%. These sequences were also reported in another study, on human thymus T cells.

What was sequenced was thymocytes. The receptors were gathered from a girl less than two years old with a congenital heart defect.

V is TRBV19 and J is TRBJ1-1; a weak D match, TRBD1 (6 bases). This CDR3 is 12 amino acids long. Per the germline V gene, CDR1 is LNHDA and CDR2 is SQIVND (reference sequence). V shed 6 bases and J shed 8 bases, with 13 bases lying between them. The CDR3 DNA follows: TGTGCCAGTAGAAAAATCAGGGGCGAAGCTTTCTTT. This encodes CASRKIRGEAFF.

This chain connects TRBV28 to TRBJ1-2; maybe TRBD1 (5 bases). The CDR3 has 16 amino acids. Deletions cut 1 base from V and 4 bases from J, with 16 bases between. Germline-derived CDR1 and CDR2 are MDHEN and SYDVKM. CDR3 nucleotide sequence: TGTGCCAGCAGTTTATTGGCCCCAGGGTGGGTCTATGGCTACACCTTC. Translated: CASSLLAPGWVYGYTF.

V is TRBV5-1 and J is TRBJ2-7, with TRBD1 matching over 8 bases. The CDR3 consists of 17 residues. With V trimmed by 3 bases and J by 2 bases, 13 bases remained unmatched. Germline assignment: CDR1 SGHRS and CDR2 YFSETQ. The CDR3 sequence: CASSSIERDRRTYEQYF. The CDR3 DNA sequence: TGCGCCAGCAGCTCCATAGAACGGGACAGGCGAACCTACGAGCAGTACTTC.

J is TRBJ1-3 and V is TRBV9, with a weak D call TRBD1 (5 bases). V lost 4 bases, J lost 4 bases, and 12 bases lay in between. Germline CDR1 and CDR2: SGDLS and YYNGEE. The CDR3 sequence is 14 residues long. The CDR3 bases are TGTGCCAGCAGCCGACAATGGGGCGGAAACACCATATATTTT. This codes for CASSRQWGGNTIYF.

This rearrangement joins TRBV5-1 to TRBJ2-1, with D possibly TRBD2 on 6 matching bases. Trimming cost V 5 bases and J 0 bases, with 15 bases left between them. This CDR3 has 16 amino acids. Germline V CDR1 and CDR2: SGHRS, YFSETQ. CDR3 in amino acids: CASRLNVGGSYNEQFF. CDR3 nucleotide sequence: TGCGCCAGCAGACTCAACGTGGGGGGCTCCTACAATGAGCAGTTCTTC.

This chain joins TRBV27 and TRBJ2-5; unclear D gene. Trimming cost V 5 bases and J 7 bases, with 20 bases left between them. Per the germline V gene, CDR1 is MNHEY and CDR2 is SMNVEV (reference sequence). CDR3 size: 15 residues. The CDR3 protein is CASSPPWSHWWTQYF. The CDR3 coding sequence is TGTGCCAGCAGTCCTCCGTGGTCCCACTGGTGGACCCAGTACTTC.

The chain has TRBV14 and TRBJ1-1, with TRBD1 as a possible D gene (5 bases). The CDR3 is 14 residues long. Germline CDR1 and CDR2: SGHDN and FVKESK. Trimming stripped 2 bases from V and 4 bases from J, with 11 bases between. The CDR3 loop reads CASSQIRGGTEAFF. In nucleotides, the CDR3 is TGTGCCAGCAGCCAAATTAGGGGAGGCACTGAAGCTTTCTTT.

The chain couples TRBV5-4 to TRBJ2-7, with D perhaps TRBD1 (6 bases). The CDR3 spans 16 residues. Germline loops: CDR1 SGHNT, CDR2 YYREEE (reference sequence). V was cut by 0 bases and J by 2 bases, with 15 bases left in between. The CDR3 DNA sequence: TGTGCCAGCAGCTTGGTGGGAGACAGGACCCCCTACGAGCAGTACTTC. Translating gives CASSLVGDRTPYEQYF.

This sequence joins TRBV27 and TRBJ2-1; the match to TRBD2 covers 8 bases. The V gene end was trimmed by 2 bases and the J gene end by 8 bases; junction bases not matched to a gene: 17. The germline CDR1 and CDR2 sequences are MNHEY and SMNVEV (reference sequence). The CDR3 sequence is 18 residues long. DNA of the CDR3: TGTGCCAGCAGTTTAACCCGTGAAACTAGCGGTAGTCGGCATGAGCAGTTCTTC. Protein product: CASSLTRETSGSRHEQFF.

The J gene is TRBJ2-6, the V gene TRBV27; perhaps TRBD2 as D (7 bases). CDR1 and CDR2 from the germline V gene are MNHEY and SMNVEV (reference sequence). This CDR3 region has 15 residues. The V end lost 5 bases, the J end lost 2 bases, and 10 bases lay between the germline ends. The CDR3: CASSLGGPGANVLTF. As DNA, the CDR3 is TGTGCCAGCAGTCTCGGGGGGCCTGGGGCCAACGTCCTGACTTTC.

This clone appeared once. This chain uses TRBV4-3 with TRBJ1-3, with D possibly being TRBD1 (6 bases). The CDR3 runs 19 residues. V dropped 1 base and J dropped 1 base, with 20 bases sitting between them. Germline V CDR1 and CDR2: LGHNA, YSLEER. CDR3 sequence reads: CASSQVISGDRRSGNTIYF. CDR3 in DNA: TGCGCCAGCAGCCAAGTAATCTCAGGGGACCGAAGATCTGGAAACACCATATATTTT.

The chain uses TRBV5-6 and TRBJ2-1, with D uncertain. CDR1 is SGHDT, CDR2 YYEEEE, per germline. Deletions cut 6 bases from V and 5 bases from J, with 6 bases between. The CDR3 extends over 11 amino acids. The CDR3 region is CASISHNEQFF. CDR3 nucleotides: TGTGCCAGCATCTCTCACAATGAGCAGTTCTTC. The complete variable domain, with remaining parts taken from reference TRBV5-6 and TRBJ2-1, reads DAGVTQSPTHLIKTRGQQVTLRCSPKSGHDTVSWYQQALGQGPQFIFQYYEEEERQRGNFPDRFSGHQFPNYSSELNVNALLLGDSALYLCASISHNEQFFGPGTRLTVL.

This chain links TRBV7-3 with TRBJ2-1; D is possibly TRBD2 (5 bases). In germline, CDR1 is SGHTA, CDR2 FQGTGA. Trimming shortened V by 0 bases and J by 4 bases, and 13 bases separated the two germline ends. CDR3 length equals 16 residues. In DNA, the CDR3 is TGTGCCAGCAGCTTAACGGGTAGCGCCGAATACAATGAGCAGTTCTTC. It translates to CASSLTGSAEYNEQFF.

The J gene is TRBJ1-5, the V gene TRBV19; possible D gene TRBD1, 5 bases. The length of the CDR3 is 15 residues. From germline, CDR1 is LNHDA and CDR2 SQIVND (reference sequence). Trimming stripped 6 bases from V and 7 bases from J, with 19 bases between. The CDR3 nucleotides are TGTGCCAGTAGGACACCAAAGGGGCTGGGGCAGCCCCAGCATTTT. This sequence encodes CASRTPKGLGQPQHF.

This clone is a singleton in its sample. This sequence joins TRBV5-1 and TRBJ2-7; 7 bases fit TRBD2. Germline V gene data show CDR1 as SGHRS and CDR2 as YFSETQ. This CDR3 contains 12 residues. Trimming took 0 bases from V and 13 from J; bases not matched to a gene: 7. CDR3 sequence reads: CASSLGDYKRYF. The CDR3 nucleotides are TGCGCCAGCAGCTTGGGGGACTACAAGCGATACTTC.

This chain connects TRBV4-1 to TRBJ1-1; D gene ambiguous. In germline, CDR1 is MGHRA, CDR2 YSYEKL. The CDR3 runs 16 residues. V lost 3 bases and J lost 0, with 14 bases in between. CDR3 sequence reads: CASSQQMRHMNTEAFF. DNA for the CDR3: TGCGCCAGCAGCCAGCAGATGAGACACATGAACACTGAAGCTTTCTTT.

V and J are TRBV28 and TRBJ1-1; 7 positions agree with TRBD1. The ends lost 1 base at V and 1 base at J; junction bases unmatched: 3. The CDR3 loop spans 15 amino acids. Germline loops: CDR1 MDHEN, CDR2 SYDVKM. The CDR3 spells CASSLFTGENTEAFF. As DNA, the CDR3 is TGTGCCAGCAGTTTATTCACAGGGGAGAACACTGAAGCTTTCTTT.

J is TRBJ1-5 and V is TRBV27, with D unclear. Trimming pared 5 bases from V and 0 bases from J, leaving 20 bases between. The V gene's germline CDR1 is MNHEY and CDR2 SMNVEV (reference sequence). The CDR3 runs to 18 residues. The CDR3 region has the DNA TGTGCCAGCAGTGCCCGTGTGCGAATAGGAGATAGCAATCAGCCCCAGCATTTT. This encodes CASSARVRIGDSNQPQHF.

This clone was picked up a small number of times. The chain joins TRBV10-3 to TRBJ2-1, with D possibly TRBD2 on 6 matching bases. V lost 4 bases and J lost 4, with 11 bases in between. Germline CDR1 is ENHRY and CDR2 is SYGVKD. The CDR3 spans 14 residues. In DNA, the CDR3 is TGTGCCATCAGTGTACCTAGCGTATACAATGAGCAGTTCTTC. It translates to CAISVPSVYNEQFF.

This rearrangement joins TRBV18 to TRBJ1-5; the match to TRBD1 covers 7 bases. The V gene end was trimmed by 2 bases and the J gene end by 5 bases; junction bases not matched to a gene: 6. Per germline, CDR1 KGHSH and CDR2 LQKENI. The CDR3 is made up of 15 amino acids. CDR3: CASSPTRQGDQPQHF. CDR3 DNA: TGTGCCAGCTCACCAACACGACAGGGCGATCAGCCCCAGCATTTT. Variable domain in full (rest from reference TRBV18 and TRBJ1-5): NAGVMQNPRHLVRRRGQEARLRCSPMKGHSHVYWYRQLPEEGLKFMVYLQKENIIDESGMPKERFSAEFPKEGPSILRIQQVVRGDSAAYFCASSPTRQGDQPQHFGDGTRLSIL.

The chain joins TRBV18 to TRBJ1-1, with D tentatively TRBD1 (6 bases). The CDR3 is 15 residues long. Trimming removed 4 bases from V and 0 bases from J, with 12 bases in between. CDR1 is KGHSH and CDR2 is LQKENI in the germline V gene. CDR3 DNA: TGTGCCAGCTCACGCCTCAGGGACATGAACACTGAAGCTTTCTTT. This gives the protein CASSRLRDMNTEAFF.

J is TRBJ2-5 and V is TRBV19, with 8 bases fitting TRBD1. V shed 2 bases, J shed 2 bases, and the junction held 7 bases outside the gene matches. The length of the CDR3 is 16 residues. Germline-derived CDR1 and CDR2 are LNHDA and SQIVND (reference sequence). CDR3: CASSISGGPEQETQYF. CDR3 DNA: TGTGCCAGTAGTATATCAGGGGGCCCTGAACAAGAGACCCAGTACTTC.

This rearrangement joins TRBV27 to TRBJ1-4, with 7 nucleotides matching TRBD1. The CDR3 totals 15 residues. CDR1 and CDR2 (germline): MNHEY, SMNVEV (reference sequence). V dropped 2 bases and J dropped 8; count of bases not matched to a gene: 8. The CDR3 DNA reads TGTGCCAGCAGTTTAAACAGGGGTACAAACGAAAAACTGTTTTTT. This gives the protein CASSLNRGTNEKLFF. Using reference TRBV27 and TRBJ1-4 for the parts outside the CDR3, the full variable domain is EAQVTQNPRYLITVTGKKLTVTCSQNMNHEYMSWYRQDPGLGLRQIYYSMNVEVTDKGDVPEGYKVSRKEKRNFPLILESPSPNQTSLYFCASSLNRGTNEKLFFGSGTQLSVL.

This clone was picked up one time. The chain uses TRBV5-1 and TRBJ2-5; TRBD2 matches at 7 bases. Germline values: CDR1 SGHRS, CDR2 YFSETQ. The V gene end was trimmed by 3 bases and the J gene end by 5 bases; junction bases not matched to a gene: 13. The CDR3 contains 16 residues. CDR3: CASSWGLAARVETQYF. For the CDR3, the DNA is TGCGCCAGCAGCTGGGGCCTAGCGGCCCGAGTGGAGACCCAGTACTTC.

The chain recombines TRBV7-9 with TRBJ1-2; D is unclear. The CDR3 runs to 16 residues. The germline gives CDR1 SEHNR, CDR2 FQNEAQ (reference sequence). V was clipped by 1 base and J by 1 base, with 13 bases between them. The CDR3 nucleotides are TGTGCCAGCAGCTTAGATGCTGGGGAGTTTAACTATGGCTACACCTTC. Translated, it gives CASSLDAGEFNYGYTF.

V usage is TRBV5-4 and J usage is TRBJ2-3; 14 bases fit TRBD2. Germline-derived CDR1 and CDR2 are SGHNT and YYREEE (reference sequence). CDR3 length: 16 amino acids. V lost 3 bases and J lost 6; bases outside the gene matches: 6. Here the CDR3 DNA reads TGTGCCAGCAGCTCGCGGACTAGCGGGGGGCCGGATACGCAGTATTTT. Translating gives CASSSRTSGGPDTQYF.